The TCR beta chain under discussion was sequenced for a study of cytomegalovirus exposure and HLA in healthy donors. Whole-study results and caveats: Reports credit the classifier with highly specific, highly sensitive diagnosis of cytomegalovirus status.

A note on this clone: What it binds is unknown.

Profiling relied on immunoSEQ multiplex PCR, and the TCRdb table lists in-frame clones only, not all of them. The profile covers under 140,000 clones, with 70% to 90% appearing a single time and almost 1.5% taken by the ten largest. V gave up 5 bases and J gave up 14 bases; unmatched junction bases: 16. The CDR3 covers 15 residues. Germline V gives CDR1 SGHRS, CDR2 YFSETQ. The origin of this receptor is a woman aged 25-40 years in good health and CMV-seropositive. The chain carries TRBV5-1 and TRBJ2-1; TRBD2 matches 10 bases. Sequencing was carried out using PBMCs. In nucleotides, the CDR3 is TGCGCCAGCAGTCCAGCTAGCGGGAGCAGTCAGTTGAAGTTCTTC. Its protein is CASSPASGSSQLKFF.